This TCR beta chain was profiled in a study of blood T cell repertoires in COVID-19. Under the authors' procedure: Using reference gene primer amplification, nucleated cell counts were estimated. The protocol was immunoSEQ multiplex PCR, while the TCRdb copy is restricted to in-frame clones and leaves out a portion. The DNA was the basis for D and trimming; V, J and clone size are from that table. The sample contains 91,000 or so clones, more than 70% of which appear only once. The CDR3 loop spans 14 amino acids. The V end was cut by 8 bases, the J end by 0 bases, with 13 bases between. The germline CDR1 and CDR2 sequences are SGHAT and FQNNGV.

The genes are TRBV11-2 and TRBJ1-1; TRBD1 might be the D (5 bases). The TCR sequence derives from a woman aged 55-69 years in a cohort sampled during active or convalescent COVID-19. The sequenced material came from peripheral blood. The CDR3 DNA reads as TGTGCCAGCGACGTCGCAGGGTTGAACACTGAAGCTTTCTTT. Residues: CASDVAGLNTEAFF.